A selection of T cell receptor beta chains follows, all from one sample in a study of T cell responses to AZD1222 COVID-19 vaccine. Only in-frame clones appear in the TCRdb table, and some are missing; sequencing was by immunoSEQ multiplex PCR. The table includes about 180,000 clones, 70% to 90% detected once. This specimen was peripheral blood, taken on day 0 of AZD1222 vaccination. Source of these receptors: an adult in good health. Both conserved end residues are part of each CDR3. D genes are given only for firm matches. Where a row states a size, it is once, few, many or the class of an expanded clone; other rows omit it.

d_gene	abundance	v_gene	j_gene	CDR3aa	CDR3nt
NA	once	TRBV20-1	TRBJ1-6	CSAVQDSPLHF	TGCAGTGCTGTACAGGATTCACCCCTCCACTTT
TRBD1	once	TRBV6-2/TRBV6-3	TRBJ1-5	CASSYQDRENQPQHF	TGTGCCAGCAGTTACCAGGACAGGGAAAATCAGCCCCAGCATTTT
NA	NA	TRBV5-5	TRBJ1-1	CASSLARDMRTEAFF	TGTGCCAGCAGCTTGGCTCGGGACATGAGAACTGAAGCTTTCTTT
TRBD1	once	TRBV4-3	TRBJ2-1	CASSQGPGQGKPSSYNEQFF	TGCGCCAGCAGCCAAGGTCCGGGACAGGGAAAACCAAGCTCCTACAATGAGCAGTTCTTC
TRBD1	NA	TRBV29-1	TRBJ1-2	CSVDGGQVNGYTF	TGCAGCGTTGACGGAGGACAGGTAAATGGCTACACCTTC
NA	NA	TRBV5-4	TRBJ1-1	CASSATGNSPTEAFF	TGTGCCAGCAGCGCGACCGGCAATAGTCCCACTGAAGCTTTCTTT
TRBD1	NA	TRBV3-1/TRBV3-2	TRBJ1-2	CASSQDRGDGGYTF	TGTGCCAGCAGCCAGGACAGGGGAGACGGCGGCTACACCTTC
NA	once	TRBV7-3	TRBJ1-1	CASSLSGQPGTEAFF	TGTGCCAGCAGCTTAAGCGGACAGCCGGGCACTGAAGCTTTCTTT
TRBD2	NA	TRBV4-1	TRBJ2-1	CASSHLAGRAGNEQFF	TGCGCCAGCAGCCACTTAGCGGGGCGGGCGGGGAATGAGCAGTTCTTC
TRBD1	NA	TRBV10-3	TRBJ1-1	CATGIYQVSGGTEAFF	TGTGCCACCGGCATTTATCAGGTGTCAGGGGGCACTGAAGCTTTCTTT
TRBD1	NA	TRBV15	TRBJ1-2	CATSRRDRENWGYTF	TGTGCCACCAGCCGAAGGGACAGGGAAAATTGGGGCTACACCTTC
NA	NA	TRBV18	TRBJ1-3	CASSLLPYTVADESGNTIYF	TGTGCCAGCTCACTCCTCCCCTACACGGTGGCGGATGAATCTGGAAACACCATATATTTT
NA	NA	TRBV3-1/TRBV3-2	TRBJ2-7	CASSQEGGSYEQYF	TGTGCCAGCAGCCAAGAAGGCGGCTCCTACGAGCAGTACTTC
NA	NA	TRBV28	TRBJ2-6	CASRDEMGANVLTF	TGTGCCAGCAGGGATGAAATGGGGGCCAACGTCCTGACTTTC
TRBD1	NA	TRBV7-2	TRBJ1-1	CASRWRGQGMTEAFF	TGTGCCAGCAGGTGGAGGGGACAGGGGATGACTGAAGCTTTCTTT
TRBD1	NA	TRBV6-4	TRBJ2-3	CASSPGGETDTQYF	TGTGCCAGCAGTCCAGGGGGCGAGACAGATACGCAGTATTTT
NA	NA	TRBV11-1	TRBJ2-1	CASSLVGTTYNEQFF	TGTGCCAGCAGCTTAGTGGGGACAACCTACAATGAGCAGTTCTTC
NA	NA	TRBV7-2	TRBJ2-7	CASSSRATYEQYF	TGTGCCAGCAGCTCTAGGGCAACCTACGAGCAGTACTTC
TRBD1	NA	TRBV4-1	TRBJ1-2	CASSPFGQGTYGYTF	TGCGCCAGCAGCCCATTCGGACAGGGAACCTATGGCTACACCTTC
NA	NA	TRBV4-1	TRBJ1-1	CASSQEAENTEAFF	TGCGCCAGCAGCCAAGAAGCGGAGAACACTGAAGCTTTCTTT
NA	NA	TRBV7-9	TRBJ1-2	CASSPFSLGTTTNYGYTF	TGTGCCAGCAGCCCCTTCTCACTAGGGACCACGACCAACTATGGCTACACCTTC
NA	NA	TRBV11-3	TRBJ2-3	CASSRSADREITDTQYF	TGTGCCAGCAGCCGGAGCGCCGACCGCGAAATAACAGATACGCAGTATTTT
NA	NA	TRBV6-5	TRBJ1-5	CASSYSTAENQPQHF	TGTGCCAGCAGTTACTCGACGGCGGAGAATCAGCCCCAGCATTTT
TRBD1	NA	TRBV2	TRBJ2-1	CASRTGRDPRDNEQFF	TGTGCCAGCCGGACAGGGAGAGACCCCAGAGACAATGAGCAGTTCTTC
NA	NA	TRBV29-1	TRBJ2-3	CSVERGGADTQYF	TGCAGCGTTGAAAGAGGTGGGGCAGATACGCAGTATTTT
NA	NA	TRBV3-1/TRBV3-2	TRBJ1-3	CASSQGRRNTIYF	TGTGCCAGCAGCCAAGGACGGAGAAACACCATATATTTT
TRBD1	NA	TRBV7-9	TRBJ2-7	CASSPPGDRVDEQYF	TGTGCCAGCAGCCCCCCGGGGGACAGGGTGGACGAGCAGTACTTC
TRBD1	few	TRBV3-1/TRBV3-2	TRBJ2-1	CATIGQGKKPFF	TGTGCCACCATCGGACAGGGTAAGAAACCGTTCTTC
NA	NA	TRBV19	TRBJ2-3	CASKKGRVYSDTQYF	TGTGCCAGTAAAAAAGGCAGGGTTTATTCCGATACGCAGTATTTT
NA	NA	TRBV12-5	TRBJ1-6	CASGTDLNSPLHF	TGTGCTAGTGGTACTGACTTGAATTCACCCCTCCACTTT
NA	NA	TRBV28	TRBJ1-2	CASSLQQGTRYGYTF	TGTGCCAGCAGTTTACAGCAAGGAACTCGCTATGGCTACACCTTC
NA	NA	TRBV20-1	TRBJ2-2	CSASWFGTGELFF	TGCAGTGCTAGTTGGTTCGGCACCGGGGAGCTGTTTTTT
NA	once	TRBV7-6	TRBJ2-7	CASSPLAPGPAYEQYF	TGTGCCAGCAGCCCACTCGCGCCGGGGCCCGCCTACGAGCAGTACTTC